These T cell receptor beta chains were read from a single sample in a study of blood T cell repertoires in COVID-19. TCRdb's copy holds only in-frame clones and misses some; the assay was immunoSEQ multiplex PCR. The table has 25,000 or so clones, 88% seen once; the top ten hold about 7.7%. Sequencing was carried out using peripheral blood. The source of these receptors is a woman aged 45-59 years with active COVID-19. Each CDR3 is given with its conserved first and last residue. The D gene is left open where the match is weak. Where a row states a size, it is once, few, many or the class of an expanded clone; other rows omit it.

J	V	size	D	DNA	CDR3
TRBJ2-3	TRBV6-2/TRBV6-3	NA	TRBD2	TGTGCCAGCAGTTTCGACCCCGGGACTAGCGGGATTAGCACAGATACGCAGTATTTT	CASSFDPGTSGISTDTQYF
TRBJ1-1	TRBV28	once	NA	TGTGCCAGCATAACCAGGGGCAACACTGAAGCTTTCTTT	CASITRGNTEAFF
TRBJ1-1	TRBV19	NA	NA	TGTGCCAGTAGTATAGGGGCCGGGGTGAACACTGAAGCTTTCTTT	CASSIGAGVNTEAFF
TRBJ2-7	TRBV7-3	NA	NA	TGTGCCAGCAGTCGGACACCGGACTACGAGCAGTACTTC	CASSRTPDYEQYF
TRBJ1-3	TRBV28	NA	NA	TGTGCCAGCAGTTTCCCAGGGACAGGAAACACCATATATTTT	CASSFPGTGNTIYF
TRBJ1-2	TRBV10-3	NA	TRBD1	TGTGCCATCAGTGAGTCATCAGGGGGCGCCTATGGCTACACCTTC	CAISESSGGAYGYTF
TRBJ2-3	TRBV5-1	NA	NA	TGCGCCAGCAGCTTGGGGAGAAACACAGATACGCAGTATTTT	CASSLGRNTDTQYF
TRBJ2-1	TRBV10-3	NA	NA	TGTGCCATCAGTGTAGATCGGGGGAGCTCCTACAATGAGCAGTTCTTC	CAISVDRGSSYNEQFF
TRBJ2-6	TRBV3-1/TRBV3-2	NA	NA	TGTGCCAGCAGCCCGGACAGCTCTGGGGCCAACGTCCTGACTTTC	CASSPDSSGANVLTF
TRBJ1-2	TRBV7-9	NA	TRBD1	TGTGCCAGCAGCCTCGAAGGACAGGGCTATGGCTACACCTTC	CASSLEGQGYGYTF
TRBJ2-2	TRBV6-5	once	TRBD2	TGTGCCGGGGGAGGGGTCACCGGGGAGCTGTTTTTT	CAGGGVTGELFF
TRBJ1-2	TRBV4-1	NA	TRBD1	TGCGCCAGCAGCCAAGAGCCGACAGGGGGGTTCTATGGCTACACCTTC	CASSQEPTGGFYGYTF
TRBJ2-1	TRBV7-2	NA	NA	TGTGCCAGCAGCTGGGGTGGGGGGAGCAATGAGCAGTTCTTC	CASSWGGGSNEQFF
TRBJ2-1	TRBV18	NA	TRBD2	TGTGCCAGCTCACCTCGAAATCCGGGACTAGCTGACAATGAGCAGTTCTTC	CASSPRNPGLADNEQFF
TRBJ2-1	TRBV19	NA	NA	TGTGCCAGTAGTATAGTGATAGCGTCTCGTGAGCAGTTCTTC	CASSIVIASREQFF
TRBJ2-1	TRBV5-1	NA	NA	TGCGCCAGCAGCTTGGGCTCTAAGTACAATGAGCAGTTCTTC	CASSLGSKYNEQFF
TRBJ1-5	TRBV7-9	NA	NA	TGTGCCAGCATTTTTAGTAGCAATCAGCCCCAGCATTTT	CASIFSSNQPQHF
TRBJ2-1	TRBV24-1	NA	NA	TGTGCCACCCAAGACCCGGCAGGGGATTCCTACAATGAGCAGTTCTTC	CATQDPAGDSYNEQFF
TRBJ1-1	TRBV2	NA	NA	TGTGCCAGCAGTGAATTAATCAACACTGAAGCTTTCTTT	CASSELINTEAFF
TRBJ2-1	TRBV28	NA	TRBD2	TGTGCCAGCAGTTCCGAGACTAGCGGGAGAATCAATGAGCAGTTCTTC	CASSSETSGRINEQFF
TRBJ2-5	TRBV15	NA	NA	TGTGCCACCAGCAGGGGGCGAGAGACCCAGTACTTC	CATSRGRETQYF
TRBJ1-6	TRBV6-5	NA	TRBD1	TGTGCCAGCAGTACCCAGACAGGGCGCAATTCACCCCTCCACTTT	CASSTQTGRNSPLHF
TRBJ1-3	TRBV6-1	NA	NA	TGTGCCAGCAGTGACCCTTCTAGGACTCACACCATATATTTT	CASSDPSRTHTIYF
TRBJ2-7	TRBV6-5	NA	NA	TGTGCCAGCAGAGACCAGGGTATCCCTCGGAACGAGCAGTACTTC	CASRDQGIPRNEQYF
TRBJ2-2	TRBV19	NA	TRBD2	TGTGCCAGTAGTATTACTAGCGGGAGAACCGGGACCGGGGAGCTGTTTTTT	CASSITSGRTGTGELFF
TRBJ1-1	TRBV30	NA	NA	TGTGCCTGGGGACTGGAGTTGGCTGAAGCTTTCTTT	CAWGLELAEAFF
TRBJ2-7	TRBV3-1/TRBV3-2	NA	TRBD2	TGTGCCAGCAGCCCCGGGACTAGCGGGTACTACGAGCAGTACTTC	CASSPGTSGYYEQYF
TRBJ2-1	TRBV28	NA	NA	TGTGCCAGCAGTTTTCCGACAGTTTCCCCTGAGCAGTTCTTC	CASSFPTVSPEQFF